A single sample gave rise to the 15 T cell receptor beta chains below, sequenced in a study of shared clonotypes between healthy human individuals. Sequencing used immunoSEQ multiplex PCR; TCRdb keeps in-frame clones, though not all of them. The top ten hold 1.5% to 2% of the sample, which has roughly 2,000,000 clones, around 93% seen once. Naive-designated CD8 cells lacked CD45RO, were positively enriched for CCR7, and omitted terminally differentiated effector memory CD45RA+ cells. Sequences were obtained from naive CD8+ T cells from PBMCs. The receptors derive from a man younger than 30 in good health. Some clones in this sample may be carry-over from other donors' samples.

The V and J genes are TRBV4-1 and TRBJ2-5, with TRBD2 identical over 8 bases. The CDR3 is made up of 16 amino acids. After removal of 0 bases from V and 4 bases from J, the junction contained 7 bases not matched to a gene. Germline V gene data show CDR1 as MGHRA and CDR2 as YSYEKL. The CDR3 sequence: CASSQDHGTRVETQYF. CDR3 bases: TGCGCCAGCAGCCAAGATCACGGGACTAGGGTAGAGACCCAGTACTTC.

This chain connects TRBV19 to TRBJ2-7, with 8 bases aligning to TRBD1. V shed 1 base, J shed 4 bases, and the junction held 9 bases outside the gene matches. The CDR3 covers 16 residues. Germline CDR1 is LNHDA and CDR2 is SQIVND (reference sequence). The CDR3 reads CASSIGGQGQGYEQYF. The CDR3 DNA follows: TGTGCCAGTAGTATAGGCGGACAGGGACAAGGATACGAGCAGTACTTC. The full variable domain, in which reference TRBV19 and TRBJ2-7 provide the parts outside the CDR3, is DGGITQSPKYLFRKEGQNVTLSCEQNLNHDAMYWYRQDPGQGLRLIYYSQIVNDFQKGDIAEGYSVSREKKESFPLTVTSAQKNPTAFYLCASSIGGQGQGYEQYFGPGTRLTVT.

V and J are TRBV4-1 and TRBJ1-1; tentative D call: TRBD1 (5 bases). CDR3 length equals 15 residues. Trimming stripped 1 base from V and 3 bases from J, with 12 bases between. Germline CDR1 and CDR2: MGHRA and YSYEKL. CDR3 region: CASSQAPGADTEAFF. The CDR3 coding sequence is TGCGCCAGCAGCCAAGCACCTGGGGCCGACACTGAAGCTTTCTTT.

The CDR3 spells CASSFVPAGGFHGYTF. DNA of the CDR3: TGTGCCAGCAGCTTTGTCCCGGCAGGGGGCTTTCATGGCTACACCTTC. The chain couples TRBV5-4 to TRBJ1-2; 8 bases match TRBD1. The CDR3 extends over 16 amino acids. The V gene's germline CDR1 is SGHNT and CDR2 YYREEE (reference sequence). V lost 2 bases to trimming and J lost 6 bases; unmatched junction nucleotides: 12.

With regard to this clone: One junction end does not reproduce the germline sequence, and a read error may be involved. The chain uses TRBV19 and TRBJ1-2, with D maybe TRBD1 (6 bases). The germline V gene encodes CDR1 LNHDA and CDR2 SQIVND (reference sequence). This CDR3 has 16 residues. The CDR3: CASSNRTEPANYGYTF. The DNA for the CDR3 is TGTGCCAGTAGTAACCGGACAGAGCCTGCTAATTATGGCTACACCTTC. Drawing the rest from reference TRBV19 and TRBJ1-2, the complete variable domain is DGGITQSPKYLFRKEGQNVTLSCEQNLNHDAMYWYRQDPGQGLRLIYYSQIVNDFQKGDIAEGYSVSREKKESFPLTVTSAQKNPTAFYLCASSNRTEPANYGYTFGSGTRLTVV.

The chain is built from TRBV28 and TRBJ1-1; unclear D gene. Trimming cost V 4 bases and J 4 bases, with 19 bases left between them. Germline V gene lookup returns CDR1 MDHEN and CDR2 SYDVKM. The CDR3 is made up of 16 amino acids. CDR3 bases: TGTGCCAGCAGTTCCCCCCGGGAACTCCTTTCCACTGAAGCTTTCTTT. Residues: CASSSPRELLSTEAFF.

The chain has TRBV7-9 and TRBJ2-7; 7 nucleotides line up with TRBD2. The CDR3 is 15 amino acids. Germline V gene sequence: CDR1 SEHNR, CDR2 FQNEAQ (reference sequence). V trimming: 6 bases; J trimming: 5 bases; junction bases outside the gene matches: 13. The CDR3 here is CASRLAGEVSHEQYF. The CDR3 DNA follows: TGTGCCAGCAGGCTCGCGGGAGAAGTGAGTCACGAGCAGTACTTC.

The rearrangement links TRBV13 to TRBJ2-5; 12 nucleotides match TRBD1. Per germline, CDR1 PRHDT and CDR2 FYEKMQ (reference sequence). The CDR3 sequence is 15 residues long. Trimming took 5 bases from V and 5 from J; bases not matched to a gene: 6. In DNA form, the CDR3 reads TGTGCCAGCAGCCCCAGGGACAGGGGGCGTGAGACCCAGTACTTC. Encoded protein: CASSPRDRGRETQYF.

The V call is TRBV2, the J call TRBJ1-5, with TRBD1 as a possible D gene (6 bases). This CDR3 comprises 13 residues. Germline V gene lookup returns CDR1 SNHLY and CDR2 FYNNEI. Trimming stripped 8 bases from V and 7 bases from J, with 15 bases between. In nucleotides, the CDR3 is TGTGCCAGCGACGAGGGGGGCCAACAGCCCCAGCATTTT. This encodes CASDEGGQQPQHF.

The chain uses TRBV6-5 and TRBJ1-1; no reliable D call. The CDR3 covers 15 residues. Germline CDR1 and CDR2: MNHEY and SVGAGI. V was cut by 6 bases and J by 1 base, with 15 bases left in between. The CDR3 DNA follows: TGTGCCAGCAGCCTGTCCAGAACAGCGAACACTGAAGCTTTCTTT. Its protein product is CASSLSRTANTEAFF.

This chain joins TRBV29-1 and TRBJ2-7; 7 nucleotides match TRBD2. The CDR3 has 19 residues. J lost 1 base, V lost 0 bases, and 18 bases had no gene match. Germline V gene sequence: CDR1 SQVTM, CDR2 ANQGSEA. CDR3 loop: CSVEDPSLADGTMSYEQYF. Here the CDR3 DNA reads TGCAGCGTTGAAGACCCCTCTCTAGCGGATGGTACAATGTCCTACGAGCAGTACTTC.

DNA for the CDR3: TGTGCCAGCAGCGTAGTCTGGGACCCCAAGGGAAATGAGCAGTTCTTC. This encodes CASSVVWDPKGNEQFF. This rearrangement joins TRBV9 to TRBJ2-1; D is possibly TRBD1 or TRBD2 (5 bases each). The CDR3 is 16 residues long. Trimming took off 0 bases at V and 7 bases at J, with 17 bases between the two ends. Germline lookup yields CDR1 SGDLS and CDR2 YYNGEE.

The V and J genes are TRBV13 and TRBJ2-1; 8 nucleotides line up with TRBD2. Trimming cost V 7 bases and J 4 bases; bases outside gene matches: 9. In germline, CDR1 is PRHDT, CDR2 FYEKMQ (reference sequence). CDR3 length: 15 residues. The CDR3 loop is CASTTAGEGYNEQFF. DNA of the CDR3: TGTGCCAGCACCACAGCGGGGGAGGGATACAATGAGCAGTTCTTC.

This chain uses TRBV4-3 with TRBJ1-5, with D possibly TRBD1 on 6 matching bases. The V gene's germline CDR1 is LGHNA and CDR2 YSLEER. The V end lost 4 bases, the J end lost 3 bases, and 10 bases lay between the germline ends. There are 14 residues in the CDR3. DNA of the CDR3: TGCGCCAGCAGCCCATCAGGGGCCAATCAGCCCCAGCATTTT. Translating it yields CASSPSGANQPQHF.

This clone was counted between two and nine times. The V call is TRBV29-1, the J call TRBJ1-1, with TRBD1 matching 7 bases. The germline V gene has CDR1 SQVTM and CDR2 ANQGSEA. Trimming removed 6 bases from V and 6 bases from J; junction bases left unmatched: 4. The CDR3 loop spans 11 amino acids. CDR3 protein: CSVTGWPEAFF. CDR3 bases: TGCAGCGTGACAGGGTGGCCTGAAGCTTTCTTT.